This passage covers 7 T cell receptor beta chains from one sample sequenced in a study of human T cells and chemical hapten exposure. TCRdb reprocessed the RACE reads via MiXCR and lists one record per CDR3 protein. The sample lists 95,000 to 150,000 distinct CDR3 sequences; roughly 13% were seen once. The time point is: patch test 1, 2 weeks after DPC sensitization. Treatment given: therapeutic diphenylcyclopropenone sensitization with weekly scalp DPC. The starting material was whole blood, obtained in connection with sensitization to the hapten diphenylcyclopropenone (DPC). Receptors were obtained from a man between 18 and 29 years old with alopecia areata. Some clones in this sample may be carry-over from other donors' samples.

The sample holds many counts of this clonotype. The genes are TRBV6-4 and TRBJ2-2; no definite D call. The V gene lost 2 bases and the J gene lost 4 bases, with 5 bases spanning the gap. CDR3 length: 13 residues. CDR1 is MRHNA and CDR2 is SNTAGT in the germline V gene. The CDR3 coding sequence is TGTGCCAGCAGTGACGGTTTCACCGGGGAGCTGTTTTTT. Translating it yields CASSDGFTGELFF.

This clonotype was counted only a few times. The V and J genes are TRBV12-3 or TRBV12-4 and TRBJ2-7; the D is unclear. Trimming took 5 bases from V and 6 from J, leaving 14 bases between them. CDR3 length equals 13 residues. In DNA, the CDR3 is TGTGCCAGCAGTGCTTGGGGTGGTTCCGAGCAGTACGTC. Protein: CASSAWGGSEQYV.

This chain joins TRBV4-3 and TRBJ1-1; D is undetermined. This CDR3 spans 13 amino acids. The V end was cut by 4 bases, the J end by 6 bases, with 12 bases between. CDR1 and CDR2 from the germline V gene are LGHNA and YSLEER. The chain's CDR3 is CASSPQVRAEAFF. CDR3 DNA sequence: TGCGCCAGCAGCCCGCAGGTTAGGGCTGAAGCTTTCTTT.

This rearrangement joins TRBV6-2 or TRBV6-3 to TRBJ2-2; no firm D call. Trimming removed 3 bases at V and 4 bases at J, with 9 bases between. The CDR3 is 14 residues long. Per germline, CDR1 MNHEY and CDR2 SVGEGT. The CDR3 DNA is TGTGCCAGCAGTTATGAGGCAGCCACCGGGGAGCTGTTTTTT. This encodes CASSYEAATGELFF.

This clonotype was seen a handful of times. The V gene is TRBV29-1, the J gene TRBJ1-5; D is possibly TRBD1 (5 bases). CDR3 length equals 13 residues. Germline values: CDR1 SQVTM, CDR2 ANQGSEA. V gave up 6 bases and J gave up 4 bases, with 13 bases separating them. The CDR3 sequence: CSVQDRVNQPQHF. Written as DNA, the CDR3 is TGCAGCGTCCAAGACAGAGTTAATCAGCCCCAGCATTTT.

The gene calls are TRBV7-9 and TRBJ1-1; D unclear. Germline CDR1 SEHNR, CDR2 FQNEAQ (reference sequence). The ends were cut back, 1 base at V and 6 bases at J, with 18 bases in the middle. This CDR3 region has 16 residues. CDR3 amino acids: CASSLGASGPESEAFF. The DNA for the CDR3 is TGTGCCAGCAGCTTAGGTGCCAGCGGGCCCGAGTCTGAAGCTTTCTTT. Filled out from reference TRBV7-9 and TRBJ1-1, the complete variable domain reads DTGVSQNPRHKITKRGQNVTFRCDPISEHNRLYWYRQTLGQGPEFLTYFQNEAQLEKSRLLSDRFSAERPKGSFSTLEIQRTEQGDSAMYLCASSLGASGPESEAFFGQGTRLTVV.

This clonotype was counted a few times. This rearrangement joins TRBV3-1 to TRBJ2-5, with D perhaps TRBD1 or TRBD2 (6 bases each). The germline CDR1 and CDR2 sequences are LGHDT and YNNKEL (reference sequence). Deletions cut 0 bases from V and 4 bases from J, with 12 bases between. The CDR3 runs 15 residues. In DNA, the CDR3 is TGTGCCAGCAGCCAAGAAGGGGGGAGCTCAGAGACCCAGTACTTC. Amino acid sequence: CASSQEGGSSETQYF.